These 5 T cell receptor beta chains originate from one sample sequenced in a study of blood T cell repertoires in COVID-19. TCRdb's copy holds only in-frame clones and misses some; the assay was immunoSEQ multiplex PCR. The table shows 150,000 to 200,000 clones, with around nine tenths occurring only once. The sample taken for sequencing was peripheral blood. The receptors here all came from a woman aged 70 to 79 with COVID-19, enrolled during active disease.

V is TRBV14 and J is TRBJ1-6, with D unresolved. CDR1 and CDR2 (germline): SGHDN, FVKESK. Deletions cut 1 base from V and 0 bases from J, with 7 bases between. The CDR3 contains 16 residues. In DNA form, the CDR3 reads TGTGCCAGCAGCCAAGTCTTCAGCTCCTATAATTCACCCCTCCACTTT. Amino acid sequence: CASSQVFSSYNSPLHF. Filled out from reference TRBV14 and TRBJ1-6, the complete variable domain reads EAGVTQFPSHSVIEKGQTVTLRCDPISGHDNLYWYRRVMGKEIKFLLHFVKESKQDESGMPNNRFLAERTGGTYSTLKVQPAELEDSGVYFCASSQVFSSYNSPLHFGNGTRLTVT.

The CDR3 nucleotides read TGTGCCAGCATCTCTAGCGGAAATGAGCAGTTCTTC. Translation gives CASISSGNEQFF. This rearrangement joins TRBV2 to TRBJ2-1; 7 bases map to TRBD2. With V trimmed by 7 bases and J by 7 bases, 4 bases remained unmatched. This CDR3 has 12 residues. CDR1 is SNHLY, CDR2 FYNNEI, per germline.

J is TRBJ2-1 and V is TRBV3-1 (or the pseudogene TRBV3-2); the D gene is possibly TRBD1 (6 bases). This CDR3 region has 14 residues. Germline V CDR1 and CDR2: LGHDT, YNNKEL (reference sequence). Trimming cost V 1 base and J 3 bases, with 7 bases left between them. The CDR3 DNA sequence: TGTGCCAGCAGCCAAGGGGGACACTACAATGAGCAGTTCTTC. It translates to CASSQGGHYNEQFF.

The rearrangement uses TRBV19 and TRBJ2-2; a possible D gene is TRBD1 (6 bases). Deletions cut 5 bases from V and 3 bases from J, with 19 bases between. Germline V gives CDR1 LNHDA, CDR2 SQIVND (reference sequence). This CDR3 is 17 amino acids long. In nucleotides, the CDR3 is TGTGCCAGTAGTTCGGGCTGGGGGCGCTCGGACACCGGGGAGCTGTTTTTT. The encoded protein is CASSSGWGRSDTGELFF.

The J gene is TRBJ2-3, the V gene TRBV21-1; the D segment call TRBD1 is taken from the table without a DNA check. TRBV21-1 is a recognized pseudogene. This CDR3 contains 19 residues. For the CDR3, the DNA is TGTGCCAGCAGCAAGACAGGGGCTCGGGACCGGGCTAGCACAGATACGCAGTATTTT. This translates into CASSKTGARDRASTDTQYF.